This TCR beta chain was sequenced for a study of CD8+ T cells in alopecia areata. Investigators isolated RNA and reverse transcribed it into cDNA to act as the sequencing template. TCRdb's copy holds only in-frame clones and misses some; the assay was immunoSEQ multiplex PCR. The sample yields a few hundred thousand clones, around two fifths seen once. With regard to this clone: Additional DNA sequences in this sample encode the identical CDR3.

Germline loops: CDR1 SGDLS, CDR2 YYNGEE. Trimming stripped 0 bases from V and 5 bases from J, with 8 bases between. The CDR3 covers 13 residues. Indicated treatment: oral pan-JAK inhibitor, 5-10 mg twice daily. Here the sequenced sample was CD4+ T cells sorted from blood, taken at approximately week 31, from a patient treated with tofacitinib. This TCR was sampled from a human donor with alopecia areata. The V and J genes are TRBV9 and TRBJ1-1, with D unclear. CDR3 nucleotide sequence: TGTGCCAGCAGCGTAGCCCTGGGAACTGAAGCTTTCTTT. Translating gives CASSVALGTEAFF. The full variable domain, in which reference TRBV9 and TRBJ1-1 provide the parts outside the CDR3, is DSGVTQTPKHLITATGQRVTLRCSPRSGDLSVYWYQQSLDQGLQFLIQYYNGEERAKGNILERFSAQQFPDLHSELNLSSLELGDSALYFCASSVALGTEAFFGQGTRLTVV.